These 25 T cell receptor beta chains originate from one sample sequenced in a study of blood T cell repertoires in COVID-19 (dated by TCRdb to the early 2020s). Receptor libraries were prepared by the immunoSEQ multiplex PCR assay. In its TCRdb copy, this immuneACCESS table keeps in-frame sequences only and misses some clones. Where compared with another copy, unresolved V genes explain less than half of these, and the others have no known cause. Across this sample there are under 50,000 clones, with under 95% seen only once. Of the sample, around 17% falls within the top ten clones. Sequenced: peripheral blood. The receptors here all came from a man between 65 and 85 years old with active COVID-19.

This clone was observed once. V and J are TRBV19 and TRBJ2-7, with 8 bases identical to TRBD1. This CDR3 comprises 14 residues. The V gene end was trimmed by 2 bases and the J gene end by 4 bases; junction bases not matched to a gene: 4. From germline, CDR1 is LNHDA and CDR2 SQIVND (reference sequence). CDR3 region: CASSIRDRFYEQYF. In DNA form, the CDR3 reads TGTGCCAGTAGTATACGGGACAGGTTTTACGAGCAGTACTTC.

The chain employs TRBV4-3 and TRBJ2-1, with D possibly TRBD1 on 5 matching bases. V was trimmed by 0 bases and J by 8 bases, leaving 14 bases between them. The CDR3 extends over 15 amino acids. Germline CDR1 reads LGHNA; CDR2 reads YSLEER. CDR3 DNA sequence: TGCGCCAGCAGCCAAGATAGGACACCGTTCGATGAGCAGTTCTTC. Its translation is CASSQDRTPFDEQFF.

The gene calls are TRBV29-1 and TRBJ2-1; perhaps TRBD2 as D (5 bases). Germline CDR1 and CDR2: SQVTM and ANQGSEA. This CDR3 is built from 11 residues. Trimming pared 7 bases from V and 4 bases from J, leaving 8 bases between. CDR3 DNA sequence: TGCAGCGGTCGACTATACAATGAGCAGTTCTTC. Translating gives CSGRLYNEQFF.

V usage is TRBV5-6 and J usage is TRBJ1-3; possible D gene TRBD1, 6 bases. Trimming shortened V by 1 base and J by 3 bases, and 17 bases separated the two germline ends. The CDR3 is 17 amino acids. Germline assignment: CDR1 SGHDT and CDR2 YYEEEE. In DNA form, the CDR3 reads TGTGCCAGCAGCTTGAGGCATGGCAGGGGATTTGGAAACACCATATATTTT. It encodes CASSLRHGRGFGNTIYF.

For the CDR3, the DNA is TGTGCCAGCAGTTTATTCTTCGGCAGGGGCTCTGGCTACACCTTC. Amino acids: CASSLFFGRGSGYTF. This chain joins TRBV28 and TRBJ1-2; maybe TRBD1 (6 bases). V lost 1 base and J 7 bases, leaving 16 bases between the germline ends. This CDR3 has 15 amino acids. Germline CDR1 reads MDHEN; CDR2 reads SYDVKM.

This chain links TRBV4-1 with TRBJ1-4; D possibly corresponds to TRBD1 (5 bases). Trimming removed 2 bases at V and 2 bases at J, with 18 bases between. The CDR3 totals 18 residues. The V gene's germline CDR1 is MGHRA and CDR2 YSYEKL. CDR3 bases: TGCGCCAGCAGCCAATCCGCGGGACGGTTGCAGACTAATGAAAAACTGTTTTTT. It specifies CASSQSAGRLQTNEKLFF.

J is TRBJ2-7 and V is TRBV4-1; 7 bases match TRBD2. The CDR3 totals 14 residues. Germline loops: CDR1 MGHRA, CDR2 YSYEKL. V gave up 4 bases and J gave up 2 bases; unmatched junction bases: 5. The CDR3 is CASSLRAGPYEQYF. The CDR3 DNA reads TGCGCCAGCAGCCTTCGAGCGGGACCCTACGAGCAGTACTTC.

CDR3 nucleotides: TGTGCCTGGACAGGGGGCTATAATTCACCCCTCCACTTT. Translation gives CAWTGGYNSPLHF. The chain combines TRBV30 with TRBJ1-6; 7 bases are a match to TRBD1. V was clipped by 4 bases and J by 3 bases; unmatched bases: 0. The CDR3 totals 13 residues. In germline, CDR1 is GTSNPN, CDR2 SVGIG (reference sequence).

V usage is TRBV18 and J usage is TRBJ2-4; TRBD2 matches at 14 bases. The CDR3 is made up of 16 amino acids. V was clipped by 6 bases and J by 5 bases; unmatched bases: 6. Germline CDR1 and CDR2: KGHSH and LQKENI. The CDR3 DNA reads TGTGCCAGCTCTCTGCGACTAGCGGGAGGGGAAAACATTCAGTACTTC. This sequence encodes CASSLRLAGGENIQYF.

The genes are TRBV25-1 and TRBJ1-4; possible D gene TRBD1, 5 bases. V lost 3 bases to trimming and J lost 8 bases, with 16 bases between them. Germline CDR1 is MGHDK and CDR2 is SYGVNS. This CDR3 has 15 amino acids. CDR3 bases: TGTGCCAGCAGTGATCCCCGGTCCAGGGTAGAAAAACTGTTTTTT. It specifies CASSDPRSRVEKLFF.

The chain couples TRBV6-2 or TRBV6-3 to TRBJ2-1; 11 bases align to TRBD2. The trim removed 2 bases at V and 4 bases at J, leaving 4 bases unmatched. This CDR3 has 16 amino acids. Germline-derived CDR1 and CDR2 are MNHEY and SVGEGT. The CDR3 is CASSYGGLAVYNEQFF. The CDR3 DNA reads TGTGCCAGCAGTTACGGGGGACTAGCGGTTTACAATGAGCAGTTCTTC.

V and J are TRBV6-5 and TRBJ1-2; TRBD1 agrees at 8 bases. CDR1 and CDR2 from the germline V gene are MNHEY and SVGAGI. V dropped 7 bases and J dropped 8; count of bases not matched to a gene: 12. The CDR3 sequence is 14 residues long. CDR3 DNA sequence: TGTGCCAGCACCTGGACAGGGCAAGGTTGGGGCTACACCTTC. It encodes CASTWTGQGWGYTF.

In this sample, this clone turned up a few times. The chain combines TRBV28 with TRBJ1-1; D remains ambiguous. This CDR3 contains 14 residues. CDR1 and CDR2 (germline): MDHEN, SYDVKM. Deletions cut 1 base from V and 4 bases from J, with 10 bases between. The CDR3 nucleotides read TGTGCCAGCAGTTTATACCCTGGCGGCACTGAAGCTTTCTTT. It encodes CASSLYPGGTEAFF.

The rearrangement links TRBV27 to TRBJ1-1, with a tentative D call TRBD1 (6 bases). CDR3 length: 13 amino acids. V was clipped by 6 bases and J by 6 bases, with 14 bases between them. Germline V gene sequence: CDR1 MNHEY, CDR2 SMNVEV (reference sequence). The CDR3: CASRQQGAAEAFF. The CDR3 nucleotides read TGTGCCAGCAGACAACAGGGAGCGGCTGAAGCTTTCTTT.

This chain connects TRBV25-1 to TRBJ1-4; D is undetermined. Germline V gives CDR1 MGHDK, CDR2 SYGVNS. The CDR3 totals 13 residues. Trimming shortened V by 6 bases and J by 4 bases, and 9 bases separated the two germline ends. CDR3 region: CASSPYSNEKLFF. The CDR3 DNA sequence: TGTGCCAGCAGCCCGTACAGTAATGAAAAACTGTTTTTT. Based on the CDR3 plus reference TRBV25-1 and TRBJ1-4, the full variable domain is EADIYQTPRYLVIGTGKKITLECSQTMGHDKMYWYQQDPGMELHLIHYSYGVNSTEKGDLSSESTVSRIRTEHFPLTLESARPSHTSQYLCASSPYSNEKLFFGSGTQLSVL.

CDR3 sequence: CASSLDGRKETQYF. CDR3 DNA: TGTGCCAGCAGCTTAGATGGCCGAAAAGAGACCCAGTACTTC. V gene TRBV7-2 combines with J gene TRBJ2-5; D remains unclear. The CDR3 runs to 14 residues. V was cut by 1 base and J by 3 bases, with 9 bases left in between. Germline V gene lookup returns CDR1 SGHTA and CDR2 FQGNSA. Combining the CDR3 with reference TRBV7-2 and TRBJ2-5 gives the whole variable domain GAGVSQSPSNKVTEKGKDVELRCDPISGHTALYWYRQSLGQGLEFLIYFQGNSAPDKSGLPSDRFSAERTGGSVSTLTIQRTQQEDSAVYLCASSLDGRKETQYFGPGTRLLVL.

The chain recombines TRBV4-3 with TRBJ2-3, with 10 bases fitting TRBD2. CDR3 size: 17 residues. J was trimmed by 5 bases and V by 2 bases; bases with no gene match: 10. CDR1 LGHNA and CDR2 YSLEER come from the germline V gene. Written as DNA, the CDR3 is TGCGCCAGCAGCCAACAGCGGCCGGGGACTAGCGTAGATACGCAGTATTTT. As protein: CASSQQRPGTSVDTQYF.

This chain uses TRBV28 with TRBJ2-7; 8 positions match TRBD2. Trimming took 8 bases from V and 2 from J; bases not matched to a gene: 5. Germline V CDR1 and CDR2: MDHEN, SYDVKM. The CDR3 contains 13 residues. The CDR3 spells CASCRGGTYEQYF. The CDR3 DNA follows: TGTGCCAGCTGCCGCGGGGGGACCTACGAGCAGTACTTC.

The chain is built from TRBV4-3 and TRBJ2-1, with 10 bases fitting TRBD2. The CDR3 runs 16 residues. Germline-derived CDR1 and CDR2 are LGHNA and YSLEER. With 1 base clipped from V and 4 bases from J, the junction kept 4 bases outside the gene matches. DNA of the CDR3: TGCGCCAGCAGCCAAGCGCTAGCGGGAGTTTACAATGAGCAGTTCTTC. It specifies CASSQALAGVYNEQFF.

The chain combines TRBV24-1 with TRBJ2-2; 8 bases match TRBD2. The CDR3 length is 18 residues. The junction had 14 bases not matched to a gene; V was cut back by 4 bases and J by 5 bases. CDR1 is KGHDR and CDR2 is SFDVKD in the germline V gene. The CDR3 loop reads CATSDSGMVAGSTGELFF. CDR3 in DNA: TGTGCCACCAGTGACTCGGGGATGGTAGCGGGGTCAACCGGGGAGCTGTTTTTT.

This chain links TRBV2 with TRBJ1-1; D gene ambiguous. From germline, CDR1 is SNHLY and CDR2 FYNNEI. The CDR3 totals 11 residues. Trimming took 6 bases from V and 11 from J, leaving 13 bases between them. The CDR3: CASRVGSGAFF. The CDR3 region has the DNA TGTGCCAGCAGGGTTGGGTCCGGGGCTTTCTTT.

This chain uses TRBV5-1 with TRBJ1-2; D is uncertain. There are 13 residues in the CDR3. Germline lookup yields CDR1 SGHRS and CDR2 YFSETQ. V was trimmed by 0 bases and J by 8 bases, leaving 11 bases between them. CDR3 loop: CASSLGQERGYTF. DNA for the CDR3: TGCGCCAGCAGCTTGGGGCAGGAACGGGGCTACACCTTC.

The chain recombines TRBV4-3 with TRBJ1-1; 9 bases agree with TRBD1. This CDR3 has 17 amino acids. The V segment lost 2 bases and the J segment 8 bases; nucleotides outside the gene matches: 15. The V gene's germline CDR1 is LGHNA and CDR2 YSLEER. CDR3 loop: CASSQRVSGQGTVEAFF. CDR3 DNA sequence: TGCGCCAGCAGCCAAAGAGTTAGTGGACAGGGGACGGTAGAAGCTTTCTTT.

The J gene is TRBJ1-6, the V gene TRBV7-3; the D gene is possibly TRBD1 (5 bases). V shed 0 bases and J shed 5 bases, with 5 bases lying between them. Germline assignment: CDR1 SGHTA and CDR2 FQGTGA. This CDR3 region has 14 residues. The CDR3 nucleotides read TGTGCCAGCAGCTTAACAGGGGATAATTCACCCCTCCACTTT. This encodes CASSLTGDNSPLHF. The entire variable domain, with the rest obtained from reference TRBV7-3 and TRBJ1-6, is as follows: GAGVSQTPSNKVTEKGKYVELRCDPISGHTALYWYRQSLGQGPEFLIYFQGTGAADDSGLPNDRFFAVRPEGSVSTLKIQRTERGDSAVYLCASSLTGDNSPLHFGNGTRLTVT.

The V call is TRBV28, the J call TRBJ2-7; 11 bases map to TRBD2. This CDR3 contains 15 residues. V lost 6 bases and J lost 2; bases outside the gene matches: 6. Germline lookup yields CDR1 MDHEN and CDR2 SYDVKM. The CDR3, as DNA: TGTGCCAGCAGGGGTACTAGCGGGAGCCCCTACGAGCAGTACTTC. As protein: CASRGTSGSPYEQYF.